This is a list of T cell receptor beta chains from one sample in a study of blood T cell repertoires in COVID-19. Profiling relied on immunoSEQ multiplex PCR, and the TCRdb table lists in-frame clones only, not all of them. The top ten hold around 9.5% of the sample, which has roughly 310,000 clones, 75% to 90% seen once. The sequencing input was PBMCs or T cells enriched from blood (not recorded which). All receptors derive from a woman between 40 and 55 years old who had recovered from COVID-19. Both conserved end residues are part of each CDR3. The order of the fields is D gene, V gene, J gene, clone size, CDR3 protein, CDR3 DNA. A D gene is named only where the DNA matches it firmly. Expanded clones get a size class; other rows say once, few or many, or leave the size out.

TRBD2	TRBV5-4	TRBJ2-1	NA	CASSFSGGTYNEQFF	TGTGCCAGCAGCTTTAGCGGGGGGACCTACAATGAGCAGTTCTTC
TRBD1	TRBV5-1	TRBJ1-2	NA	CASSLRPGHQGGYGYTF	TGCGCCAGCAGCTTACGACCGGGACATCAGGGGGGTTATGGCTACACCTTC
TRBD2	TRBV6-5	TRBJ2-2	NA	CASTLAGTTGELFF	TGTGCCAGCACCCTAGCGGGGACCACCGGGGAGCTGTTTTTT
NA	TRBV18	TRBJ2-7	NA	CASSPNRQYEQYF	TGTGCCAGCTCACCAAATCGACAGTACGAGCAGTACTTC
TRBD2	TRBV4-1	TRBJ2-7	NA	CASSQGPAGYEQYF	TGCGCCAGCAGCCAAGGCCCAGCGGGGTACGAGCAGTACTTC
TRBD1	TRBV4-3	TRBJ2-1	NA	CAGQPGGSYNEQFF	TGCGCCGGTCAACCAGGGGGATCCTACAATGAGCAGTTCTTC
NA	TRBV4-3	TRBJ2-2	NA	CASRRDHTGELFF	TGCGCCAGCAGACGGGATCACACCGGGGAGCTGTTTTTT
TRBD2	TRBV9	TRBJ2-5	NA	CASSVSTGLAGGRETQYF	TGTGCCAGCAGCGTATCTACGGGACTAGCGGGAGGGAGAGAGACCCAGTACTTC
TRBD1	TRBV5-6	TRBJ1-1	NA	CASSPGTGAMNTEAFF	TGTGCCAGCAGCCCCGGGACAGGGGCCATGAACACTGAAGCTTTCTTT
TRBD1	TRBV7-8	TRBJ1-6	NA	CASSPGQGDSPLHF	TGTGCCAGCAGCCCGGGACAGGGGGATTCACCCCTCCACTTT
NA	TRBV4-2	TRBJ2-1	NA	CASSQPNTEIAREQFF	TGTGCCAGCAGCCAACCGAACACTGAAATAGCTCGGGAGCAGTTCTTC
TRBD1	TRBV28	TRBJ1-3	once	CASSLGTASGNTIYF	TGTGCCAGCAGTCTCGGGACAGCATCTGGAAACACCATATATTTT
NA	TRBV5-4	TRBJ1-4	once	CASSLGGGSGRNEKLFF	TGTGCCAGCAGCTTGGGGGGAGGGTCGGGCCGAAATGAAAAACTGTTTTTT
NA	TRBV28	TRBJ1-5	few	CASSLGSEGPNQPQHF	TGTGCCAGCAGTTTAGGGTCGGAGGGACCGAATCAGCCCCAGCATTTT
TRBD1	TRBV5-1	TRBJ2-7	many	CASSSMPGQSSYEQYF	TGCGCCAGCAGCTCGATGCCGGGACAGTCCTCCTACGAGCAGTACTTC
NA	TRBV24-1	TRBJ2-2	NA	CATRGASGELFF	TGTGCCACCAGAGGGGCAAGCGGGGAGCTGTTTTTT
NA	TRBV2	TRBJ1-3	NA	CASSAGGVGNTIYF	TGTGCCAGCAGTGCGGGTGGTGTGGGTAACACCATATATTTT
NA	TRBV5-6	TRBJ2-2	NA	CASSLGLSHDPPNTGELFF	TGTGCCAGCAGCTTGGGACTCAGCCACGACCCGCCGAACACCGGGGAGCTGTTTTTT
NA	TRBV4-3	TRBJ2-7	NA	CASSQVTGTPTYEQYF	TGCGCCAGCAGCCAAGTTACAGGGACCCCAACCTACGAGCAGTACTTC
TRBD2	TRBV7-3	TRBJ2-3	few	CASSLPTSGGLDTQYF	TGTGCCAGCAGCTTACCAACTAGCGGGGGTTTAGATACGCAGTATTTT
TRBD1	TRBV30	TRBJ2-2	NA	CAWSAGQGATGELFF	TGTGCCTGGAGCGCAGGACAGGGGGCGACCGGGGAGCTGTTTTTT
NA	TRBV23-1	TRBJ1-1	NA	CASSPGWDTLPNTEAFF	TGCGCCAGCAGTCCCGGGTGGGACACGCTACCGAACACTGAAGCTTTCTTT
NA	TRBV18	TRBJ2-1	NA	CASSPRQEYNEQFF	TGTGCCAGCTCACCCAGACAGGAGTACAATGAGCAGTTCTTC
NA	TRBV19	TRBJ2-7	once	CASSIPGYEQYF	TGTGCCAGTAGTATTCCAGGATACGAGCAGTACTTC
TRBD1	TRBV3-1/TRBV3-2	TRBJ2-2	once	CASSQDKNRGNTGELFF	TGTGCCAGCAGCCAAGATAAGAACAGGGGGAACACCGGGGAGCTGTTTTTT
NA	TRBV24-1	TRBJ2-5	NA	CATSDLPSQETQYF	TGTGCCACCAGTGATTTACCCAGCCAAGAGACCCAGTACTTC
NA	TRBV9	TRBJ2-3	NA	CASSLTENTDTQYF	TGTGCCAGCAGCCTAACAGAGAACACAGATACGCAGTATTTT
TRBD2	TRBV4-3	TRBJ2-1	few	CASSQDARRGLADYNEQFF	TGCGCCAGCAGCCAAGATGCCAGGAGAGGACTAGCGGACTACAATGAGCAGTTCTTC
TRBD1	TRBV28	TRBJ1-1	NA	CASSRPGGRNTEAFF	TGTGCCAGCAGTCGCCCAGGGGGTCGGAACACTGAAGCTTTCTTT
TRBD2	TRBV11-2	TRBJ2-7	NA	CASSLVYGTNYEQYF	TGTGCCAGCAGCTTAGTATACGGGACTAACTACGAGCAGTACTTC
TRBD2	TRBV9	TRBJ2-5	NA	CASSVTGLAGETQYF	TGTGCCAGCAGCGTAACGGGACTAGCTGGGGAGACCCAGTACTTC
NA	TRBV14	TRBJ2-7	NA	CARNGGDNGDYEQYF	TGTGCCAGAAACGGCGGGGATAACGGTGACTACGAGCAGTACTTC
NA	TRBV15	TRBJ1-4	NA	CATNGGSREKLFF	TGTGCCACCAACGGAGGAAGTCGTGAAAAACTGTTTTTT
NA	TRBV5-4	TRBJ1-6	NA	CASSPLQGSDSPLHF	TGTGCCAGCAGCCCGTTACAGGGCAGTGATTCACCCCTCCACTTT
NA	TRBV10-3	TRBJ1-2	NA	CAIEEQGTYGYTF	TGTGCCATCGAGGAGCAGGGGACCTATGGCTACACCTTC
NA	TRBV19	TRBJ1-1	NA	CASSSLGAKNTEAFF	TGTGCCAGTAGTTCCCTGGGGGCCAAGAACACTGAAGCTTTCTTT
NA	TRBV2	TRBJ1-5	NA	CASSGTLSQPQHF	TGTGCCAGCAGCGGGACATTGAGCCAGCCCCAGCATTTT
TRBD1	TRBV28	TRBJ1-6	few	CASNLDRGTLHF	TGTGCCAGCAACCTCGACAGGGGCACCCTCCACTTT
NA	TRBV6-2/TRBV6-3	TRBJ2-3	medium-sized	CASSYSARGTQYF	TGTGCCAGCAGTTACTCCGCTAGGGGTACGCAGTATTTT
TRBD2	TRBV27	TRBJ2-7	NA	CASSLNGGRGEQYF	TGTGCCAGCAGTTTAAATGGCGGGAGGGGGGAGCAGTACTTC
TRBD2	TRBV4-1	TRBJ2-2	NA	CASSLRTSTGELFF	TGCGCCAGCAGCCTTCGGACTAGCACCGGGGAGCTGTTTTTT